This TCR beta chain was identified in a study of glioma-infiltrating T cells. This clonotype was observed at least ten times. Germline lookup yields CDR1 SEHNR and CDR2 FQNEAQ (reference sequence). J lost 2 bases, V lost 6 bases, and 3 bases had no gene match. This CDR3 has 15 residues. Amplification of TCR alpha and beta CDR3 regions from RNA used iRepertoire nested multiplex PCR. One entry per CDR3 protein results from TCRdb running MiXCR on the multiplex PCR reads. The profile shows some 180,000 distinct CDR3 sequences, approximately 30% of them singletons. Material: glioma tissue, nonneoplastic brain tissue, or PBMCs (not recorded which). The gene calls are TRBV7-9 and TRBJ2-1; 11 bases map to TRBD2. This receptor was identified in a human donor with low-grade glioma or glioblastoma, undergoing nonglioma brain surgery, or in good health (not recorded which). The CDR3 nucleotides are TGTGCCAGCAGGCTAGCGGGAGGAGCCTACAATGAGCAGTTCTTC. This codes for CASRLAGGAYNEQFF.